This T cell receptor beta chain derives from a study of cytotoxic CD8 clonotypes in ibrutinib-treated CLL. Study-level information: Researchers reported more than nine relapsed/refractory and some 14 treatment-naive patients, under 18 of them IGHV unmutated.

CDR3 length equals 12 residues. Trimming cost V 3 bases and J 5 bases, with 5 bases left between them. Per the germline V gene, CDR1 is LNHDA and CDR2 is SQIVND (reference sequence). The intended depth for sequencing was 1 in 200,000 to 1 in 1 million T cells. Sequenced by immunoSEQ multiplex PCR; TCRdb stores in-frame clones only, minus some. The sample includes 330,000 or so clones, 67% of them seen just once. This TCR was recovered from a human donor with chronic lymphocytic leukemia. The chain links TRBV19 to TRBJ2-1; D ambiguous. The sequences come from PBMCs, collected after 36 months of ibrutinib treatment. CDR3 loop: CASSISNNEQFF. Here the CDR3 DNA reads TGTGCCAGTAGTATCTCGAACAATGAGCAGTTCTTC.